A selection of T cell receptor beta chains follows, all from one sample in a study of memory CD4+ T cells and cytomegalovirus serostatus. The assay was immunoSEQ multiplex PCR, and TCRdb's table has in-frame clones only and misses some. The sample gives more than 45,000 clones, about 81% of which show up once; around 1% is in the top ten. What was sequenced was memory CD4+ T cells from blood. The receptors come from an adult in good health and CMV-seronegative. Each CDR3 is given with its conserved first and last residue. D genes are given only for firm matches. A clone size is listed for some rows: how often the clone was seen (once, few, many), or a class if it is expanded.

d_gene: TRBD1
j_gene: TRBJ2-1
abundance: once
v_gene: TRBV7-6
CDR3nt: TGTGCCAGCAGCACGGGTAAGGACAGGGGATCCTACAATGAGCAGTTCTTC
CDR3aa: CASSTGKDRGSYNEQFF

d_gene: TRBD1
j_gene: TRBJ1-5
abundance: .
v_gene: TRBV28
CDR3nt: TGTGCCAGCAGTGAACCGGGACAGGGTTACCAGCCCCAGCATTTT
CDR3aa: CASSEPGQGYQPQHF

d_gene: TRBD2
j_gene: TRBJ2-5
abundance: few
v_gene: TRBV9
CDR3nt: TGTGCCAGCAGCGAGGGAGCGGGGGGAAGGGAGACCCAGTACTTC
CDR3aa: CASSEGAGGRETQYF

d_gene: .
j_gene: TRBJ1-2
abundance: .
v_gene: TRBV18
CDR3nt: TGTGCCAGCTCCCCAGGACCCAAGGGCTACACCTTC
CDR3aa: CASSPGPKGYTF

d_gene: TRBD1
j_gene: TRBJ2-1
abundance: few
v_gene: TRBV5-8
CDR3nt: TGTGCCAGCAGCTTCCGGGGACAGGTCAGCAATGAGCAGTTCTTC
CDR3aa: CASSFRGQVSNEQFF

d_gene: .
j_gene: TRBJ2-5
abundance: .
v_gene: TRBV7-6
CDR3nt: TGTGCCAGCAGCTCCAACGCGGTCCAAGAGACCCAGTACTTC
CDR3aa: CASSSNAVQETQYF

d_gene: TRBD1
j_gene: TRBJ1-2
abundance: .
v_gene: TRBV5-1
CDR3nt: TGCGCCAGCAGCTTGGGACAGGGTACCGGCTACACCTTC
CDR3aa: CASSLGQGTGYTF

d_gene: TRBD2
j_gene: TRBJ2-7
abundance: .
v_gene: TRBV7-3
CDR3nt: TGTGCCAGCAGCCCCGACGCTAGCGGGAGATTCCAGCCCTACGAGCAGTACTTC
CDR3aa: CASSPDASGRFQPYEQYF

d_gene: .
j_gene: TRBJ1-5
abundance: .
v_gene: TRBV2
CDR3nt: TGTGCCAGCACCCAGCTAGATAGCAATCAGCCCCAGCATTTT
CDR3aa: CASTQLDSNQPQHF

d_gene: TRBD2
j_gene: TRBJ2-7
abundance: .
v_gene: TRBV5-1
CDR3nt: TGCGCCAGCAGCTTGGATGTGGCTAGCGGGGTGTCGGCCACCTACGAGCAGTACTTC
CDR3aa: CASSLDVASGVSATYEQYF

d_gene: .
j_gene: TRBJ2-1
abundance: .
v_gene: TRBV5-1
CDR3nt: TGCGCCAGCAGCTTGTCCGGGGAAGCCTACAATGAGCAGTTCTTC
CDR3aa: CASSLSGEAYNEQFF

d_gene: .
j_gene: TRBJ2-5
abundance: once
v_gene: TRBV9
CDR3nt: TGTGCCAGCAGCAAGTTCCAAGAGACCCAGTACTTC
CDR3aa: CASSKFQETQYF

d_gene: .
j_gene: TRBJ2-7
abundance: .
v_gene: TRBV25-1
CDR3nt: TGTGCCACCCGAACTACCTTAACCTACGAGCAGTACTTC
CDR3aa: CATRTTLTYEQYF

d_gene: .
j_gene: TRBJ1-5
abundance: .
v_gene: TRBV2
CDR3nt: TGTGCCAGCAGTGAAGGTCGGACACCTAATCAGCCCCAGCATTTT
CDR3aa: CASSEGRTPNQPQHF

d_gene: .
j_gene: TRBJ2-3
abundance: .
v_gene: TRBV12-5
CDR3nt: TGTGCTAGTGGTTTGGGGACAGTCAACCTTTACACAGATACGCAGTATTTT
CDR3aa: CASGLGTVNLYTDTQYF

d_gene: .
j_gene: TRBJ1-1
abundance: .
v_gene: TRBV19
CDR3nt: TGTGCCAGTAGTATAAACTGGGGGACGAACACTGAAGCTTTCTTT
CDR3aa: CASSINWGTNTEAFF